This T cell receptor (beta chain) was sequenced in a study of brain metastases from non-small cell lung cancer. Germline V gene lookup returns CDR1 SGHNT and CDR2 YENEEA. The CDR3 runs 15 residues. V lost 1 base to trimming and J lost 6 bases, with 14 bases between them. Study-level findings and limits: Brain metastases shared most TCR repertoire with primaries, with sparse T cells. In around 66% of brain metastases, T-cell clones were expanded compared with matched primary tumors. T-cell infiltration was lower in brain metastases than primaries (P < 0.001).

Details on this clone: As yet, its antigen is unknown.

Here immunoSEQ multiplex PCR was the method, and the copy in TCRdb shows in-frame clones only, minus some. The data show more than 3,500 clones, 70% to 90% seen once. The V and J genes are TRBV11-3 and TRBJ2-3; D may be TRBD1 (5 bases). This TCR came from a donor aged 40 or older with non-small cell lung cancer. The sequencing sample was made of primary lung tumor tissue. In DNA, the CDR3 is TGTGCCAGCAGCTTAGCGGCAGGGTTAGGGGATACGCAGTATTTT. This sequence encodes CASSLAAGLGDTQYF.